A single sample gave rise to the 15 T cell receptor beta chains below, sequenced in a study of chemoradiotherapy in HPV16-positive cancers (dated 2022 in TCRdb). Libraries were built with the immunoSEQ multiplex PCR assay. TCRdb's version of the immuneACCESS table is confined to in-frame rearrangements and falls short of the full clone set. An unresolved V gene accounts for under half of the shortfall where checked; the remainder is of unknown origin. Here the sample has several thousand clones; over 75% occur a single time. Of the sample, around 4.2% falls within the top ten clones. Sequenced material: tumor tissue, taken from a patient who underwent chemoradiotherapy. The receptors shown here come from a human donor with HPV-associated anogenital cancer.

The CDR3 loop reads CAIIENPGPGYEQYF. As DNA, the CDR3 is TGTGCCATCATCGAGAACCCCGGGCCGGGGTACGAGCAGTACTTC. The chain employs TRBV10-3 and TRBJ2-7; D might be TRBD2 (5 bases). The CDR3 is 15 amino acids. The V and J ends lost 7 bases and 4 bases respectively, with 20 bases between them. Germline V gives CDR1 ENHRY, CDR2 SYGVKD.

The CDR3 sequence is CAWSHPGLSQYF. The DNA for the CDR3 is TGTGCCTGGAGCCATCCGGGACTTTCGCAGTACTTC. The chain joins TRBV30 to TRBJ2-7; D may be TRBD2 (6 bases). The CDR3 runs to 12 residues. The V gene's germline CDR1 is GTSNPN and CDR2 SVGIG (reference sequence). Between the trimmed V and J ends, which lost 3 bases and 9 bases, there was a span of 15 bases.

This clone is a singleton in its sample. The CDR3 DNA reads as TGCGCCAGCAGTTCGGGGACAGGGCTAAGCTTGAACACTGAAGCTTTCTTT. As protein: CASSSGTGLSLNTEAFF. The chain has TRBV4-1 and TRBJ1-1, with 9 bases lining up with TRBD1. CDR1 is MGHRA and CDR2 is YSYEKL in the germline V gene. V trimming: 6 bases; J trimming: 0 bases; junction bases outside the gene matches: 11. The CDR3 covers 17 residues.

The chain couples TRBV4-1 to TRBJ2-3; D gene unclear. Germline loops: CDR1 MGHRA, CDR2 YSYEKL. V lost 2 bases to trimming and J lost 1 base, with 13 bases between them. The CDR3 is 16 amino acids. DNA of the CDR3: TGCGCCAGCAGCCAAACCAGTGCCGCGCGCACAGATACGCAGTATTTT. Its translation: CASSQTSAARTDTQYF.

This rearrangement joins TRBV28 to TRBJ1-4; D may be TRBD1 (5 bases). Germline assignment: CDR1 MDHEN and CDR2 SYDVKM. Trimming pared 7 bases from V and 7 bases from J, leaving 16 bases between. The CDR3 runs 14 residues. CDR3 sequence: CASTPGGVGEKLFF. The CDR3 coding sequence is TGTGCCAGCACTCCCGGGGGAGTCGGTGAAAAACTGTTTTTT.

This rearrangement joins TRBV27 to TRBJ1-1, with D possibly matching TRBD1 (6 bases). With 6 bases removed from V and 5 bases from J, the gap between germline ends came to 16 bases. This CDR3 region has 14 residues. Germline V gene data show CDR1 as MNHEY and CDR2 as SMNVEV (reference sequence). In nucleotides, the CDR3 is TGTGCCAGCAGATACAGGGTGGAAGGAACTGAAGCTTTCTTT. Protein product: CASRYRVEGTEAFF.

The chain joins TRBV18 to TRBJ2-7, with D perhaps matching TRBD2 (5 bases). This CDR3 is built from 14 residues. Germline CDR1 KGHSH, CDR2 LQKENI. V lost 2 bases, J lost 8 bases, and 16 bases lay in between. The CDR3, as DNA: TGTGCCAGCTCACCAAAGGCCCTCGGGAACAAGCAGTACTTC. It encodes CASSPKALGNKQYF.

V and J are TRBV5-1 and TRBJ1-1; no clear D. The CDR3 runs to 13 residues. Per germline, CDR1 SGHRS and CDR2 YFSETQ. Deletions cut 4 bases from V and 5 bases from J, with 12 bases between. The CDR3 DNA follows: TGCGCCAGCAGCAGATTATTCGGGACTGAAGCTTTCTTT. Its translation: CASSRLFGTEAFF. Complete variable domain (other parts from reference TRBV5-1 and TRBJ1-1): KAGVTQTPRYLIKTRGQQVTLSCSPISGHRSVSWYQQTPGQGLQFLFEYFSETQRNKGNFPGRFSGRQFSNSRSEMNVSTLELGDSALYLCASSRLFGTEAFFGQGTRLTVV.

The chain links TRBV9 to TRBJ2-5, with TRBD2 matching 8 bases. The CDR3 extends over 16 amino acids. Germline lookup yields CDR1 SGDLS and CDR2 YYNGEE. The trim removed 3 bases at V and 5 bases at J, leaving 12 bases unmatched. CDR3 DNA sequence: TGTGCCAGCAGCGGGGCAGTAGCGGGGATCGGGGAGACCCAGTACTTC. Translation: CASSGAVAGIGETQYF.

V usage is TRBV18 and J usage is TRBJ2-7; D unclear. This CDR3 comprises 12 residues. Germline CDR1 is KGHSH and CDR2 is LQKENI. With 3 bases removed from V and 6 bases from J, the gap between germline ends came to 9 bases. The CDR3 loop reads CASSPQTGEQYF. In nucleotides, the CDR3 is TGTGCCAGCTCACCGCAGACCGGCGAGCAGTACTTC.

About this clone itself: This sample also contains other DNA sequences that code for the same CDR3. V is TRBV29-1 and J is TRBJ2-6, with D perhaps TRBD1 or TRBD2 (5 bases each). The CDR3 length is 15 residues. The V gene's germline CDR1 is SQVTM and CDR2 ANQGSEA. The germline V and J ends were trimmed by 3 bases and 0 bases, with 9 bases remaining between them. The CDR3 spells CSVDGGSSGANVLTF. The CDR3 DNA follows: TGCAGCGTTGATGGGGGTAGCTCTGGGGCCAACGTCCTGACTTTC.

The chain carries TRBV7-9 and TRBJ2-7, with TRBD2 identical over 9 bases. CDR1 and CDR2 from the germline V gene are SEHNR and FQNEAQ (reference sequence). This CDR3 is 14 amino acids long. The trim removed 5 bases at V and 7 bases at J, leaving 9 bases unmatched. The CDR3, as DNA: TGTGCCAGCAGCGGGCCGGGACTAGCTTTGGAGCAGTACTTC. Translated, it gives CASSGPGLALEQYF.

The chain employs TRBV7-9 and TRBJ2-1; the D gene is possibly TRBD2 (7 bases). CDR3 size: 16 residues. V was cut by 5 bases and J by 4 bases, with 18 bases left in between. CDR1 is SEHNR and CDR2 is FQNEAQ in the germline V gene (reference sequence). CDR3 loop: CASSSRPGGAYNEQFF. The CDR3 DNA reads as TGTGCCAGCAGCAGCCGTCCGGGGGGCGCGTACAATGAGCAGTTCTTC.

Written as DNA, the CDR3 is TGCGCCAGCAGCTTGGACCAGTCCTACAATGAGCAGTTCTTC. Amino acid sequence: CASSLDQSYNEQFF. The chain has TRBV5-1 and TRBJ2-1; D is unresolved. CDR1 is SGHRS and CDR2 is YFSETQ in the germline V gene. This CDR3 has 14 residues. V was clipped by 0 bases and J by 1 base, with 5 bases between them.

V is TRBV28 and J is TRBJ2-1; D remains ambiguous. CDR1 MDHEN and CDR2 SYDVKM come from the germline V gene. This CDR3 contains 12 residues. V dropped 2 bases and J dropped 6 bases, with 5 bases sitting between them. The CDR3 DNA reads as TGTGCCAGCAGTTTACGGAGCAATGAGCAGTTCTTC. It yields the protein CASSLRSNEQFF.